This T cell receptor (beta chain) was sequenced during a study of HIV-infected children after antiretroviral therapy interruption. Looking at the study overall: Most participating children were previously exposed to EBV and CMV. For the interruption arm, samples span week 0 through about 3 years after study end. Continuous-treatment samples came from weeks 0, 48 and 150.

Unique molecular identifiers were included in an RNA-based 3' RACE TCR library. TCRdb called the 3' RACE reads again in MiXCR, with one record for every CDR3 protein. The data hold some 51,000 distinct CDR3 sequences, with 4.3% observed a single time. CDR3 size: 13 residues. Germline V gene lookup returns CDR1 LGHDT and CDR2 YNNKEL (reference sequence). V was pared by 3 bases and J by 5 bases, with 9 bases between. Treatment specified: PENTA 11 planned treatment interruption arm or continuous ART arm. Naive CD4+ CD45RA+ CD45RO- T cells were sorted from thawed PBMCs. This clonotype has at least ten counts.

The chain uses TRBV3-1 and TRBJ2-3, with D maybe TRBD1 (5 bases). The TCR sequence derives from a pool of human donors with HIV. The sample consisted of CD45RA+ CD4+ T cells from PBMCs, pooled from several time points, taken from a donor given antiretroviral therapy, either interrupted or continuous. Subset specified: naive CD4+ CD45RA+ CD45RO- T cells. The CDR3: CASSQVTGDTQYF. CDR3 bases: TGTGCCAGCAGCCAGGTCACAGGAGATACGCAGTATTTT.